The T cell receptor beta chain described here comes from a study of T-cell reconstitution after alpha-beta-depleted transplantation in children. This clonotype was seen at least ten times. For TCRbeta, the library was prepared with unique molecular identifiers. Each CDR3 protein gets one entry after TCRdb re-called the PCR reads with MiXCR. Of a few hundred thousand distinct CDR3 sequences listed, about 8.8% are singletons. The sample in question was PBMCs from the stem cell graft donor, obtained from the stem cell graft. The receptor comes from a human donor who donated a stem cell graft to a child with SCID.

CDR3 coding DNA: TGTGCCAGCAGCTTTAGACAACTGAACACTGAAGCTTTCTTT. This translates into CASSFRQLNTEAFF. V is TRBV7-9 and J is TRBJ1-1; D unresolved. The CDR3 length is 14 residues. Germline CDR1 reads SEHNR; CDR2 reads FQNEAQ (reference sequence). V lost 3 bases and J lost 0, with 8 bases in between.